Sequencing of this TCR beta chain was carried out in a study of blood T cells in healthy people across ages. Trimming took 6 bases from V and 4 from J, leaving 13 bases between them. Germline V CDR1 and CDR2: SGHDT, YYEEEE. The CDR3 loop spans 13 amino acids. The amount of total RNA extracted per sample was at least 6 micrograms. With a J-beta primer mix and a sample-barcoded 5' primer, a second PCR ran about 7 to 12 cycles. TCRdb called the 5' RACE reads again in MiXCR, with one record for every CDR3 protein. The table includes 850,000 to 1,100,000 distinct CDR3 sequences, under 40% detected once. Sequenced sample: blood. This chain connects TRBV5-6 to TRBJ1-2; unclear D gene. The clonotype comes from a man in his late teens or twenties in good health. This CDR3 is CASKITRLYGYTF. Here the CDR3 DNA reads TGTGCCAGCAAAATAACGAGGCTCTATGGCTACACCTTC. The whole variable domain, filled in from reference TRBV5-6 and TRBJ1-2, reads DAGVTQSPTHLIKTRGQQVTLRCSPKSGHDTVSWYQQALGQGPQFIFQYYEEEERQRGNFPDRFSGHQFPNYSSELNVNALLLGDSALYLCASKITRLYGYTFGSGTRLTVV.